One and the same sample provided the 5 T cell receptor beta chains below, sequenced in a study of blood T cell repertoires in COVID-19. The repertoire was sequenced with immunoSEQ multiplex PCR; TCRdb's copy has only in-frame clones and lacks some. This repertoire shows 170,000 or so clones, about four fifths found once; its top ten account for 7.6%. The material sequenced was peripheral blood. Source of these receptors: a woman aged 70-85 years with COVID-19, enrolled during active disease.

CDR3 amino acids: CASSLASGSRETQYF. The CDR3 region has the DNA TGTGCCAGCAGCTTAGCTAGCGGGAGTAGAGAGACCCAGTACTTC. The V gene is TRBV7-2, the J gene TRBJ2-5, with 9 positions matching TRBD2. The trim removed 0 bases at V and 4 bases at J, leaving 3 bases unmatched. The CDR3 has 15 amino acids. CDR1 is SGHTA, CDR2 FQGNSA, per germline.

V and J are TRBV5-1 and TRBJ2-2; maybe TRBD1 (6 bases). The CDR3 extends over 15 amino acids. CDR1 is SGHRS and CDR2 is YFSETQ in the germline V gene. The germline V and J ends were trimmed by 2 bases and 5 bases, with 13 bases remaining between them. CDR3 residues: CASSLQGYDTGELFF. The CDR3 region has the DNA TGCGCCAGCAGCTTACAGGGTTACGATACCGGGGAGCTGTTTTTT.

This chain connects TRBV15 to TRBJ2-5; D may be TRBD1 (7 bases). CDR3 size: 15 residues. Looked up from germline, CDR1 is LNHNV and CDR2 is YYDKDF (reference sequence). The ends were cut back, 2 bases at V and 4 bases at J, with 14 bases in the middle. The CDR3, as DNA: TGTGCCACCAGCAGAAGGACAGGAGGGGGAGAGACCCAGTACTTC. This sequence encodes CATSRRTGGGETQYF.

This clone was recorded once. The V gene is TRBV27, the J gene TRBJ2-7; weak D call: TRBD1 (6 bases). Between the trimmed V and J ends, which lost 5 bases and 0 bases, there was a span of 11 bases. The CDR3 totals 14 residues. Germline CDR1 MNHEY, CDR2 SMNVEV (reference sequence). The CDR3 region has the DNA TGTGCCAGCAGTATAGGGGGTTTCTCCTACGAGCAGTACTTC. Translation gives CASSIGGFSYEQYF.

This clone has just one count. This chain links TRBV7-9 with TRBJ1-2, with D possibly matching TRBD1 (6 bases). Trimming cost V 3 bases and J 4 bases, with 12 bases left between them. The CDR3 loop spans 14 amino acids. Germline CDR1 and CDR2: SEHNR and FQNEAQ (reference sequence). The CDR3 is CASSFTGSGYGYTF. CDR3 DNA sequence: TGTGCCAGCAGCTTTACAGGGAGCGGCTATGGCTACACCTTC.